What follows describes a single T cell receptor (beta chain). What it binds is not known. The CDR3 contains 15 residues. V lost 5 bases, J lost 3 bases, and 11 bases lay in between. From germline, CDR1 is SEHNR and CDR2 FQNEAQ (reference sequence). This record belongs to a study of identical twins. Template switching introduced a universal primer site, and the cDNA bore unique molecular identifiers. MiXCR was run by TCRdb on the 5' RACE reads, yielding one entry per CDR3 protein. The repertoire consists of 700,000 or so distinct CDR3 sequences, with 8.6% occurring once and the leading ten covering more than 0.75%. Notes on the study in general: An excess of low generation probability was shown by twin-shared out-of-frame alpha sequences. Invariant cells of the MAIT and iNKT types might have partly distorted the zero-insertion analyses.

This sample was also put to use in a study of yellow fever vaccine responses in identical twins.

The V and J genes are TRBV7-9 and TRBJ2-6, with TRBD2 as a possible D gene (5 bases). The sample was PBMCs. The sequence was obtained from a young woman in good health. DNA for the CDR3: TGTGCCAGCAGCCCGCCGGGGAATGGGGCCAACGTCCTGACTTTC. Amino acid sequence: CASSPPGNGANVLTF.